The 8 T cell receptor beta chains below all came from one sample that was sequenced in a study of identical twins. TCRdb reprocessed the 5' RACE reads via MiXCR and lists one record per CDR3 protein. The sample carries around 1.7 million distinct CDR3 sequences, about 31% recorded once. The sample consisted of cord blood. The source of these receptors is a newborn girl in good health.

This clonotype was observed a few times. The CDR3, as DNA: TGCGCCAGCACATGGGGGGGCGGGTCAGATACGCAGTATTTT. It translates to CASTWGGGSDTQYF. The chain recombines TRBV5-1 with TRBJ2-3; D possibly corresponds to TRBD2 (7 bases). The ends were cut back, 6 bases at V and 4 bases at J, with 15 bases in the middle. Germline-derived CDR1 and CDR2 are SGHRS and YFSETQ. This CDR3 is built from 14 residues.

The CDR3 nucleotides are TGTGCCAGCAGCTCCGTTAGTTCCTCTAGCGGGCCGCAGTATTTT. This sequence encodes CASSSVSSSSGPQYF. The chain has TRBV7-2 and TRBJ2-3; 8 bases fit TRBD2. With 4 bases clipped from V and 10 bases from J, the junction kept 13 bases outside the gene matches. The CDR3 loop spans 15 amino acids. Germline V CDR1 and CDR2: SGHTA, FQGNSA.

This clonotype has a count of ten or more. At one of its ends the junction is not consistent with the germline gene, which may arise from a read error. V usage is TRBV20-1 and J usage is TRBJ2-7; D is undetermined. Germline V lookup: CDR1 DFQATT, CDR2 SNEGSKA (reference sequence). The CDR3 covers 11 residues. The CDR3 region is CSARVSYEQYF. For the CDR3, the DNA is TGCAGCGCTAGGGTGAGCTACGAGCAGTACTTC.

This chain joins TRBV12-3 or TRBV12-4 and TRBJ2-4, with 7 bases identical to TRBD1. The J call may not be correct, given that the DNA end is closer to TRBJ2-7. The CDR3 runs to 13 residues. CDR3 DNA sequence: TGTGCCAGCAGTTTTGACAGGGAAGACGAGCAGTACTTC. This sequence encodes CASSFDREDEQYF.

In this sample, this clonotype turned up many times. The CDR3 protein is CSARRQANQPQHF. In DNA form, the CDR3 reads TGCAGTGCCAGGAGACAGGCCAATCAGCCCCAGCATTTT. The chain links TRBV20-1 to TRBJ1-5, with D perhaps matching TRBD1 (6 bases). The CDR3 is 13 amino acids. Deletions cut 6 bases from V and 3 bases from J, with 12 bases between. Germline CDR1 DFQATT, CDR2 SNEGSKA (reference sequence).

In this sample, this clonotype turned up many times. The chain links TRBV7-2 to TRBJ2-1; no clear D. Germline values: CDR1 SGHTA, CDR2 FQGNSA. V gave up 1 base and J gave up 10 bases, with 8 bases separating them. The CDR3 extends over 12 amino acids. CDR3 in amino acids: CASSLDFGEQFF. CDR3 bases: TGTGCCAGCAGCTTAGACTTTGGGGAGCAGTTCTTC.

This clonotype was seen more than once but under ten times. The V gene is TRBV5-1, the J gene TRBJ1-2, with TRBD1 matching over 12 bases. CDR1 and CDR2 from the germline V gene are SGHRS and YFSETQ. The ends lost 3 bases at V and 6 bases at J; junction bases unmatched: 9. The CDR3 is made up of 16 amino acids. The CDR3 sequence: CASSSTGTGGGHGYTF. Here the CDR3 DNA reads TGCGCCAGCAGCTCGACGGGGACAGGGGGCGGACATGGCTACACCTTC.

The chain employs TRBV2 and TRBJ2-1, with a tentative D call TRBD1 (6 bases). CDR3 length: 13 amino acids. V shed 8 bases and J shed 7 bases, with 15 bases lying between them. CDR1 and CDR2 from the germline V gene are SNHLY and FYNNEI. In DNA, the CDR3 is TGTGCCAGCCTAAAGAACAGGGAGAATGAGCAGTTCTTC. It specifies CASLKNRENEQFF.